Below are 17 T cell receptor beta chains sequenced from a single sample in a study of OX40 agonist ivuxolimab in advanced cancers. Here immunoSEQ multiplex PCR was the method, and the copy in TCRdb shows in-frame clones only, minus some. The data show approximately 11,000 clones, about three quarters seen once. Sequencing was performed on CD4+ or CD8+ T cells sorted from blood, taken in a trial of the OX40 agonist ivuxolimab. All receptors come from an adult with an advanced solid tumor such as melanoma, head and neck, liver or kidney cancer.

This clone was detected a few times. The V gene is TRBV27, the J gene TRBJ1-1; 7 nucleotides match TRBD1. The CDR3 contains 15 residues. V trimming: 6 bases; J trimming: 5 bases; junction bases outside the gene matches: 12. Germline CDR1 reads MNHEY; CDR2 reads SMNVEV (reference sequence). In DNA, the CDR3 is TGTGCCAGCAGATATTCGACAGGGCGGGGGACTGAAGCTTTCTTT. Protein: CASRYSTGRGTEAFF.

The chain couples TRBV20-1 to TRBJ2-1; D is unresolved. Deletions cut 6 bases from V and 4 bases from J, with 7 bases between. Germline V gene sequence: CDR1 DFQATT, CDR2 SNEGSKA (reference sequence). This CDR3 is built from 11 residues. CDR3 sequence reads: CSADTYNEQFF. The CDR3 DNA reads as TGCAGTGCAGACACATACAATGAGCAGTTCTTC.

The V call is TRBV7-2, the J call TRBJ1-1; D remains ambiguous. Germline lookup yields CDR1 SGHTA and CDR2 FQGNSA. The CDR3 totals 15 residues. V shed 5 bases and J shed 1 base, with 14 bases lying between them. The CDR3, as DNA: TGTGCCAGCAGCGAAGGGTGGAATCAGAACACTGAAGCTTTCTTT. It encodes CASSEGWNQNTEAFF.

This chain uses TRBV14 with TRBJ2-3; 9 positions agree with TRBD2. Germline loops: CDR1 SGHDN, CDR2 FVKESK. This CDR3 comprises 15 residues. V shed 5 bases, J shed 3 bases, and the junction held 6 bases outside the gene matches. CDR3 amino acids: CASSWTSAQTDTQYF. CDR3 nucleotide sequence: TGTGCCAGCAGCTGGACTAGCGCCCAAACAGATACGCAGTATTTT. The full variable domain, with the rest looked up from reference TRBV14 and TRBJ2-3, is EAGVTQFPSHSVIEKGQTVTLRCDPISGHDNLYWYRRVMGKEIKFLLHFVKESKQDESGMPNNRFLAERTGGTYSTLKVQPAELEDSGVYFCASSWTSAQTDTQYFGPGTRLTVL.

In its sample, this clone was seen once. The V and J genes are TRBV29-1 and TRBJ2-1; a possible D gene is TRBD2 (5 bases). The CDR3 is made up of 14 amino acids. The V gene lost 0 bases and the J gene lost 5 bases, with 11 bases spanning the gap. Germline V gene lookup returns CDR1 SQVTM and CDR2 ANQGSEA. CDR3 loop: CSVEDTSEDNEQFF. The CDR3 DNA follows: TGCAGCGTTGAAGACACTAGTGAGGACAATGAGCAGTTCTTC.

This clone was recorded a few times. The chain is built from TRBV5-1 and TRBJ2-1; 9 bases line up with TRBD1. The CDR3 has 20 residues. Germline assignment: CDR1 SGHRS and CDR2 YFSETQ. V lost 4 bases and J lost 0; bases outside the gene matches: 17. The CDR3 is CASSPNRDRDPFASYNEQFF. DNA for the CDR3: TGCGCCAGCAGCCCAAACCGGGACAGGGATCCTTTTGCCTCCTACAATGAGCAGTTCTTC.

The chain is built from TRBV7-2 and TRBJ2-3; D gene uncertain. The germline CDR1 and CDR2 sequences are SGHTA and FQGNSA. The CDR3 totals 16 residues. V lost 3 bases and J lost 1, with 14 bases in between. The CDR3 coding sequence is TGTGCCAGCAGCTTTATAACCCGGGTGGGCACAGATACGCAGTATTTT. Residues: CASSFITRVGTDTQYF.

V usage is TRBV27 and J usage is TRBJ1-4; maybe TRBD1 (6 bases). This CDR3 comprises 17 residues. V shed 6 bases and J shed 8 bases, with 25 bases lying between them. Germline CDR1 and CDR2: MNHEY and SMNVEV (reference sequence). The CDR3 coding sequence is TGTGCCAGCAGCCTCCTCCCAATTGGGCAGGGGAGAGAAAAACTGTTTTTT. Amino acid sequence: CASSLLPIGQGREKLFF. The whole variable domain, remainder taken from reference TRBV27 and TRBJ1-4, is EAQVTQNPRYLITVTGKKLTVTCSQNMNHEYMSWYRQDPGLGLRQIYYSMNVEVTDKGDVPEGYKVSRKEKRNFPLILESPSPNQTSLYFCASSLLPIGQGREKLFFGSGTQLSVL.

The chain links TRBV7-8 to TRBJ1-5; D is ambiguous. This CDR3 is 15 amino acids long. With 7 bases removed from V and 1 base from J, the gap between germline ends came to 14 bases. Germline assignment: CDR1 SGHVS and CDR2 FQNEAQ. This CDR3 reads CASTVRAASNQPQHF. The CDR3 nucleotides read TGTGCCAGCACCGTAAGGGCGGCGAGCAATCAGCCCCAGCATTTT.

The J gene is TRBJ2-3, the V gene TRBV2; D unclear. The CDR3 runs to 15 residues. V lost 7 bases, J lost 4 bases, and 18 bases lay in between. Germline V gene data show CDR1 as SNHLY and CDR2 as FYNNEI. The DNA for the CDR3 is TGTGCCAGCATCAAAGGGCTAGGCGCAGCAGATACGCAGTATTTT. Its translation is CASIKGLGAADTQYF.

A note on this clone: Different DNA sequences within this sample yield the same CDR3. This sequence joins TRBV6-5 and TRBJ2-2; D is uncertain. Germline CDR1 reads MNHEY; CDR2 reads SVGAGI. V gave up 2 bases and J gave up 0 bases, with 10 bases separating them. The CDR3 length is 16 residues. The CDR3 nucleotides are TGTGCCAGCAGTTACCGACCACCCTCGAACACCGGGGAGCTGTTTTTT. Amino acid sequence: CASSYRPPSNTGELFF.

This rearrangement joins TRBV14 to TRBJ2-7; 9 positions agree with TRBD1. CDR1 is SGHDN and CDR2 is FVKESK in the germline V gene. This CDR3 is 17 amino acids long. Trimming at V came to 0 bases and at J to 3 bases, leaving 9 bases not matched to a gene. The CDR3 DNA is TGTGCCAGCAGCCAAGAACGGTCCGGGACAGGGTTCTACGAGCAGTACTTC. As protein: CASSQERSGTGFYEQYF.

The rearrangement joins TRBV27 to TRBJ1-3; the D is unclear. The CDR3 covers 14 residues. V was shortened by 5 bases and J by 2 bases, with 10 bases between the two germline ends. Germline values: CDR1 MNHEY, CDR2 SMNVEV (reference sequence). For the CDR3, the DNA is TGTGCCAGCAGTCTCCGTAGGGCTGGAAACACCATATATTTT. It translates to CASSLRRAGNTIYF.

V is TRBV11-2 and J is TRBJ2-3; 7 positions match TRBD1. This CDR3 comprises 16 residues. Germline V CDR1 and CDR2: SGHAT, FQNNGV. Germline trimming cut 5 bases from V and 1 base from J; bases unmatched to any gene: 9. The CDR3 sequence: CASSPETGYGTDTQYF. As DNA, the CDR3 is TGTGCCAGCAGCCCTGAGACAGGGTACGGCACAGATACGCAGTATTTT.

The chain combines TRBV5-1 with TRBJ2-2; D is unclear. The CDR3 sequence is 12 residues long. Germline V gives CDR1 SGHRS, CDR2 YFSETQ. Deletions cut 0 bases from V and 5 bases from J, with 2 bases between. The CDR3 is CASSLETGELFF. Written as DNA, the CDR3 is TGCGCCAGCAGCTTGGAAACCGGGGAGCTGTTTTTT.

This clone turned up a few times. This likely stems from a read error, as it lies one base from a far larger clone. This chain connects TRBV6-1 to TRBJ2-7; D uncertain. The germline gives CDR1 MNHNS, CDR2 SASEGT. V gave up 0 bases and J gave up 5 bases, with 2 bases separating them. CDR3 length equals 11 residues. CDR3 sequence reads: CASSEANEQYF. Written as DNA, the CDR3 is TGTGCCAGCAGTGAAGCGAACGAGCAGTACTTC.

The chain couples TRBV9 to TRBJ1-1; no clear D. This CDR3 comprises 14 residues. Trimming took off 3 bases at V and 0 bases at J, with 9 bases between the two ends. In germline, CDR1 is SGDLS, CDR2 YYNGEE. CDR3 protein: CASSALGVNTEAFF. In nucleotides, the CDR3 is TGTGCCAGCAGCGCCCTGGGAGTGAACACTGAAGCTTTCTTT.